This T cell receptor beta chain was observed in a study of blood T cell repertoires in COVID-19. Study-level background: COVID-19 samples collected from the United States, Italy and Spain covered acute and convalescent phases.

This clone was seen just once. This CDR3 region has 12 residues. Germline V lookup: CDR1 SGHTA, CDR2 FQGTGA. Trimming pared 1 base from V and 6 bases from J, leaving 5 bases between. The data were produced by immunoSEQ multiplex PCR, yet TCRdb's version contains in-frame clones alone and is incomplete. The sample yields about 240,000 clones, 81% seen once. Seattle researchers signed up patients amid active infection and tracked them longitudinally. V gene TRBV7-3 combines with J gene TRBJ2-3; D perhaps matches TRBD1 (5 bases). The sequence derives from a woman aged 80 or over with COVID-19, enrolled during active disease. The source material was peripheral blood. CDR3: CASSLKGDTQYF. As DNA, the CDR3 is TGTGCCAGCAGCTTAAAGGGGGATACGCAGTATTTT.